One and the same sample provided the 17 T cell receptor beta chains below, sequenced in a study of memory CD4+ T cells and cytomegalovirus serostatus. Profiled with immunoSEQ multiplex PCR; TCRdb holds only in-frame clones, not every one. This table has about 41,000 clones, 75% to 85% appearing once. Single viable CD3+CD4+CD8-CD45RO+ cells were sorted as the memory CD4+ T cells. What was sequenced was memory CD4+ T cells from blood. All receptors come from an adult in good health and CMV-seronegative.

CDR3 sequence: CASSFPATANTGELFF. In DNA form, the CDR3 reads TGTGCCAGCAGCTTCCCCGCGACAGCCAACACCGGGGAGCTGTTTTTT. This chain joins TRBV7-8 and TRBJ2-2; TRBD1 might be the D (5 bases). The CDR3 covers 16 residues. Trimming removed 3 bases at V and 2 bases at J, with 13 bases between. CDR1 SGHVS and CDR2 FQNEAQ come from the germline V gene.

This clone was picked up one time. The CDR3 DNA sequence: TGTGCCAGCAGCTTCCGGACTAGCGGGGGGGCAAAAGAGACCCAGTACTTC. Translation gives CASSFRTSGGAKETQYF. V gene TRBV5-6 combines with J gene TRBJ2-5, with 15 bases that match TRBD2. Germline-derived CDR1 and CDR2 are SGHDT and YYEEEE. This CDR3 is 17 amino acids long. Unmatched junction bases numbered 5, after V lost 2 bases and J lost 3 bases.

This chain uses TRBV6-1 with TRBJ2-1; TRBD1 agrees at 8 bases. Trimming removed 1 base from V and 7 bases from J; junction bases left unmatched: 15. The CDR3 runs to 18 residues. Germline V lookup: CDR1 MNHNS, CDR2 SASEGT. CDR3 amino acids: CASSEEFYQGDRTNEQFF. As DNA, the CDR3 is TGTGCCAGCAGTGAAGAGTTTTATCAGGGGGACAGGACTAATGAGCAGTTCTTC.

CDR3 residues: CASSHTPGLASYNEQFF. The CDR3 nucleotides are TGCGCCAGCAGCCACACTCCGGGACTAGCGTCCTACAATGAGCAGTTCTTC. V is TRBV5-1 and J is TRBJ2-1, with 10 bases fitting TRBD2. The CDR3 totals 17 residues. Per germline, CDR1 SGHRS and CDR2 YFSETQ. With V trimmed by 4 bases and J by 1 base, 8 bases remained unmatched.

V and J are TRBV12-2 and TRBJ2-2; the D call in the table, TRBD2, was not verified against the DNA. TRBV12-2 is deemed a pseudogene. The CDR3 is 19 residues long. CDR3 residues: CASRLRTSGGYAPHGELFF. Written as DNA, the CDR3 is TGTGCAAGTCGCTTGCGCACTAGCGGGGGTTATGCCCCCCACGGGGAGCTGTTTTTT.

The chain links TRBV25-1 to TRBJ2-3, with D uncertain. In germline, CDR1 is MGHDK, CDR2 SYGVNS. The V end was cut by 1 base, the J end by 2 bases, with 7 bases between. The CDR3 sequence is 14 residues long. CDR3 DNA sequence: TGTGCCAGCAGTGAATGGGTACACACAGATACGCAGTATTTT. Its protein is CASSEWVHTDTQYF.

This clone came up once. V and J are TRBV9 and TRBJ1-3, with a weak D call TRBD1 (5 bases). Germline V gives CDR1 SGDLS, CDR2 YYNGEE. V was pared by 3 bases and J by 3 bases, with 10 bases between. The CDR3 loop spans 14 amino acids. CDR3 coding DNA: TGTGCCAGCAGCGCGGGGACGGTTGGAAACACCATATATTTT. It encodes CASSAGTVGNTIYF.

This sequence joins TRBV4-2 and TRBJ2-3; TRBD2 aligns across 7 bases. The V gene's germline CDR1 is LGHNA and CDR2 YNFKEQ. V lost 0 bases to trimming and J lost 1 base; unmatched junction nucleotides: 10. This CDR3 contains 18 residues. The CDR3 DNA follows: TGTGCCAGCAGCCAAGATGCCCAGGCTGCGGGGGGCACAGATACGCAGTATTTT. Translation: CASSQDAQAAGGTDTQYF.

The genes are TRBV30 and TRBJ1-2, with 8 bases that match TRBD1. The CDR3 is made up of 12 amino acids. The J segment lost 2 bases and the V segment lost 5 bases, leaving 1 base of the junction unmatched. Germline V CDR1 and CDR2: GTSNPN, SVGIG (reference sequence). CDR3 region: CAWGQGNYGYTF. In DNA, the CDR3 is TGTGCCTGGGGACAGGGAAACTATGGCTACACCTTC.

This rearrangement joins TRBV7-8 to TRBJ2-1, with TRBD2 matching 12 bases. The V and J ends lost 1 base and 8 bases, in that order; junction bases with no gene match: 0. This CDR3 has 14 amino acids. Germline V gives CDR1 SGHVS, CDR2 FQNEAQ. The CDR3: CASSLGLAGDEQFF. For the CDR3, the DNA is TGTGCCAGCAGCTTAGGACTAGCGGGGGATGAGCAGTTCTTC.

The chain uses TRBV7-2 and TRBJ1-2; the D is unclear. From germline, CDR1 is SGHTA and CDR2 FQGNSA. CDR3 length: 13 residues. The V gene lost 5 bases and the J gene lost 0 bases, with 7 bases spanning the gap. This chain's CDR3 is CASSADANYGYTF. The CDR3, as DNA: TGTGCCAGCAGCGCGGACGCTAACTATGGCTACACCTTC.

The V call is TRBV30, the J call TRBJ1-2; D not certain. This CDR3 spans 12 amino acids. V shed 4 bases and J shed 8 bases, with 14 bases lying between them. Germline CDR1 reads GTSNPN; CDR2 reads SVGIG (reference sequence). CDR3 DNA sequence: TGTGCCTGGAACAACAGAGCCTACGGCTACACCTTC. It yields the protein CAWNNRAYGYTF.

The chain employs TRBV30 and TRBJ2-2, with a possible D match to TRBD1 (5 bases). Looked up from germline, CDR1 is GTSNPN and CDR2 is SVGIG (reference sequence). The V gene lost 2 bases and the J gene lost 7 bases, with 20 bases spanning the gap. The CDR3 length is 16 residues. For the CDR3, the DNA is TGTGCCTGGAGTCACGCGCAGGGAAGGTTTAGCGGGGAGCTGTTTTTT. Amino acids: CAWSHAQGRFSGELFF.

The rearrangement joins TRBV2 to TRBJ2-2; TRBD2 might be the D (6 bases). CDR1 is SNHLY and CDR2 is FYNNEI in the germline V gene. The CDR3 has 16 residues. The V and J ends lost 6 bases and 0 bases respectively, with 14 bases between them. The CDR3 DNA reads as TGTGCCAGCAGGTTTTTCGGGGGTTCGAACACCGGGGAGCTGTTTTTT. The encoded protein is CASRFFGGSNTGELFF.

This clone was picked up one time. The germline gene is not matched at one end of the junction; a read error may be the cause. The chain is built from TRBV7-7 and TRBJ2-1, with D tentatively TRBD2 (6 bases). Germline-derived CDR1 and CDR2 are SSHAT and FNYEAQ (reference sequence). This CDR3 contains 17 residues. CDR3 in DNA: TGTGCTAGCAGCTTAGAGGCGGGATTCAGCTCCTACAATGAGCAGTTCTTC. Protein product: CASSLEAGFSSYNEQFF.

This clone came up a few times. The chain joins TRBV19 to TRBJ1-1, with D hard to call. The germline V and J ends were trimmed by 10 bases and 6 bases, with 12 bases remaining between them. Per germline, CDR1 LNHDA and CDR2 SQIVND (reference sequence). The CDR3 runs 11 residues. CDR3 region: CATEDGAEAFF. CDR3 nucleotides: TGTGCCACCGAAGATGGGGCTGAAGCTTTCTTT.

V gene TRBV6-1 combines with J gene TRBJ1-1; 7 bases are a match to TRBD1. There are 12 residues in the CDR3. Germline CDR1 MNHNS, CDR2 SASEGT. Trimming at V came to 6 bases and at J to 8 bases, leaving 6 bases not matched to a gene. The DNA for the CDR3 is TGTGCCAGCAGGTACACAGGGGCCGAAGCTTTCTTT. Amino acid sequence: CASRYTGAEAFF.